The entry below describes one TCR beta chain. As yet, its antigen is unknown. Sequencing used immunoSEQ multiplex PCR; TCRdb keeps in-frame clones, though not all of them. Among around 150,000 clones listed, approximately 82% were seen once. The V segment lost 4 bases and the J segment 4 bases; nucleotides outside the gene matches: 6. Germline V CDR1 and CDR2: SGHTA, FQGNSA. The CDR3 spans 15 residues. The source of the sample is a study of cytomegalovirus exposure and HLA in healthy donors. The study's findings and limits: Reports described diagnosis of cytomegalovirus status by the classifier as highly specific and sensitive. A list of 164 TCR beta chains associated with cytomegalovirus was given. The finding came from a later analysis; first-cohort TCR clusters tended to co-occur in the 90 to 150 validation repertoires. The CMV antigen specificity of a few CMV-associated chains was confirmed through in vitro analysis.

The receptor comes from a man aged 25 to 40 in good health and CMV-seropositive. The sequenced material came from PBMCs. The chain employs TRBV7-2 and TRBJ2-7, with 11 bases lining up with TRBD2. The CDR3 DNA is TGTGCCAGCAGCTCCCATAGCGGGGGGGAATACGAGCAGTACTTC. This gives the protein CASSSHSGGEYEQYF.